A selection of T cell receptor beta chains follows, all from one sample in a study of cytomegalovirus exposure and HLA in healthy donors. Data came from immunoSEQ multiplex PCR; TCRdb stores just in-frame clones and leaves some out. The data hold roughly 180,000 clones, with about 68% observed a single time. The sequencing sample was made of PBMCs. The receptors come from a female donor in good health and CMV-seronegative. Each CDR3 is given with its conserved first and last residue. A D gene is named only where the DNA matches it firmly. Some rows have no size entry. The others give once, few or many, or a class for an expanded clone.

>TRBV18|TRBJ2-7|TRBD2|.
CASSPGLASYEQYF
TGTGCCAGCTCACCGGGACTAGCCTCCTACGAGCAGTACTTC
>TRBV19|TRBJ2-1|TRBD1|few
CASSPGQGGNEQFF
TGTGCCAGTAGTCCGGGACAGGGCGGAAATGAGCAGTTCTTC
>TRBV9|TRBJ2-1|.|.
CASSVGLPSYNEQFF
TGTGCCAGCAGCGTAGGACTGCCCTCCTACAATGAGCAGTTCTTC
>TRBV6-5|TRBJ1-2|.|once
CASSYGTGGYTF
TGTGCCAGCAGTTACGGCACCGGGGGCTACACCTTC
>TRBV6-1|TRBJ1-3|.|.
CASSKGDTGNTIYF
TGTGCCAGCAGTAAGGGGGACACTGGAAACACCATATATTTT
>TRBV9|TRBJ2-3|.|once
CASSVAGQTSPDTQYF
TGTGCCAGCAGCGTAGCCGGCCAGACTAGTCCCGATACGCAGTATTTT
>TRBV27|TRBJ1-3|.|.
CASRPQGPGNTIYF
TGTGCCAGCAGGCCCCAGGGGCCTGGAAACACCATATATTTT
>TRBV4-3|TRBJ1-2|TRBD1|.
CASSQDPTGGEGYTF
TGCGCCAGCAGCCAAGATCCGACAGGGGGCGAAGGCTACACCTTC
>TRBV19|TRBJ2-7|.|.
CASSIRRQRSYEQYF
TGTGCCAGTAGTATTCGGCGGCAGAGGTCCTACGAGCAGTACTTC
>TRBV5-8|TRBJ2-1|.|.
CASIRERSSYNEQFF
TGTGCCAGCATACGGGAGAGGAGCTCCTACAATGAGCAGTTCTTC
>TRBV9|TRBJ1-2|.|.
CASSPRERLGGYTF
TGTGCCAGCAGCCCCCGTGAGCGACTCGGGGGCTACACCTTC
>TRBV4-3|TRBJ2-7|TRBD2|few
CASSQDGRLAYEQYF
TGCGCCAGCAGCCAAGACGGGAGGCTCGCCTACGAGCAGTACTTC
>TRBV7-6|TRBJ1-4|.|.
CASSLGAGNPNEKLFF
TGTGCCAGCAGCTTAGGCGCAGGGAATCCTAATGAAAAACTGTTTTTT
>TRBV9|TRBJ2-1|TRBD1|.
CASSHTPGTGSYNEQFF
TGTGCCAGCAGCCATACACCCGGGACAGGCAGCTACAATGAGCAGTTCTTC
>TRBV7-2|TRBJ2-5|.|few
CASSLKTAIQETQYF
TGTGCCAGCAGCTTAAAGACAGCTATACAAGAGACCCAGTACTTC
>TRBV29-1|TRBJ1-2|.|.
CSVDFPPDYGYTF
TGCAGCGTTGATTTCCCCCCGGACTATGGCTACACCTTC
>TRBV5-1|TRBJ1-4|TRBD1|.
CASSSGTGGDSEKLFF
TGCGCCAGCAGCTCGGGAACAGGGGGCGATAGTGAAAAACTGTTTTTT
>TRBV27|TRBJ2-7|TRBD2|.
CASSTLGTSAQGYF
TGTGCCAGCAGTACTCTGGGGACTAGCGCCCAGGGGTACTTC
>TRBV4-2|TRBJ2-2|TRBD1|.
CASSQEGQGRTGELFF
TGTGCCAGCAGCCAAGAAGGACAGGGGAGAACCGGGGAGCTGTTTTTT
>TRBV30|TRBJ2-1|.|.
CAWSTLLSSYNEQFF
TGTGCCTGGAGTACCCTGTTGAGCTCCTACAATGAGCAGTTCTTC
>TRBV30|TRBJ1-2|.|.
CAWSFGGRDYGYTF
TGTGCCTGGAGTTTCGGAGGGCGCGACTATGGCTACACCTTC
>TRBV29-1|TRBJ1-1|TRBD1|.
CSGDRGRTEAFF
TGCAGCGGGGACAGGGGAAGGACTGAAGCTTTCTTT
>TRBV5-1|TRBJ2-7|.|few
CASSLAGQMGEQYF
TGCGCCAGCAGCTTGGCCGGACAAATGGGGGAGCAGTACTTC
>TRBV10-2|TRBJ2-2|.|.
CASRPTTLNTGELFF
TGCGCCAGCAGACCGACTACCCTCAACACCGGGGAGCTGTTTTTT
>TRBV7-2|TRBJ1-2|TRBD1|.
CASSQNRGSYGYTF
TGTGCCAGCAGCCAAAACAGGGGAAGCTATGGCTACACCTTC
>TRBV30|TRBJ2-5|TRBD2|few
CAWSVQAGVAETQYF
TGTGCCTGGAGTGTACAGGCGGGAGTGGCAGAGACCCAGTACTTC
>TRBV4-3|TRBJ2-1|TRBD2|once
CASSQDLAGGYNEQFF
TGCGCCAGCAGCCAAGACCTAGCGGGAGGCTACAATGAGCAGTTCTTC
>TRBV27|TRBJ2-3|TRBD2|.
CASSWGTSGTDTQYF
TGTGCCAGCAGTTGGGGGACTAGCGGCACAGATACGCAGTATTTT
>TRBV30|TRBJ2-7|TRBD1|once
CAWTTGTGSPYEQYF
TGTGCCTGGACCACTGGGACAGGGAGTCCCTACGAGCAGTACTTC
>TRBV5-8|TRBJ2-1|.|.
CASTLEGRRYNEQFF
TGTGCCAGCACCCTGGAGGGTCGGCGCTACAATGAGCAGTTCTTC
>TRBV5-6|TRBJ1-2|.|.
CASSLYREGYGYTF
TGTGCCAGCAGCTTGTACAGGGAGGGCTATGGCTACACCTTC
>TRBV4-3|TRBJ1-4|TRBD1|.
CASSLLPGRGALNEKLFF
TGCGCCAGCAGCCTCCTCCCTGGCAGGGGGGCCCTTAATGAAAAACTGTTTTTT
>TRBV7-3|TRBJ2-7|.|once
CASSPFGGPQYEQYF
TGTGCCAGCAGCCCCTTCGGGGGACCCCAATACGAGCAGTACTTC
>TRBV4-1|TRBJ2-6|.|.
CASSQGQGGAGANVLTF
TGCGCCAGCAGCCAAGGTCAGGGGGGCGCTGGGGCCAACGTCCTGACTTTC
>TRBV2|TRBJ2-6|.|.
CASRGRNSGANVLTF
TGTGCCAGCAGGGGGAGAAACTCTGGGGCCAACGTCCTGACTTTC
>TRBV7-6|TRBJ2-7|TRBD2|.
CASSLGQRAGDEQYF
TGTGCCAGCAGCTTAGGTCAGCGAGCGGGAGACGAGCAGTACTTC
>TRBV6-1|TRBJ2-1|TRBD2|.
CASSILAGGYNEQFF
TGTGCCAGCAGCATACTAGCGGGGGGGTACAATGAGCAGTTCTTC
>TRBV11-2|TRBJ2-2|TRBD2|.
CASSPSGLAHAGELFF
TGTGCCAGCAGCCCCTCGGGACTAGCCCACGCCGGGGAGCTGTTTTTT
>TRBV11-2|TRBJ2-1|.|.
CASSETGTALGEQFF
TGTGCCAGCAGCGAAACCGGGACTGCACTTGGTGAGCAGTTCTTC
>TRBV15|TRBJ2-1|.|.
CATSRGGTFASGQFF
TGTGCCACCAGCAGGGGAGGGACATTCGCTAGCGGGCAGTTCTTC
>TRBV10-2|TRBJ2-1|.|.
CASSPTLLGYNEQFF
TGCGCCAGCAGTCCCACGCTTCTAGGCTACAATGAGCAGTTCTTC
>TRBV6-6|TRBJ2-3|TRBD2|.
CASGTSGGTSTDTQYF
TGTGCCAGCGGGACTAGCGGGGGAACTAGCACAGATACGCAGTATTTT
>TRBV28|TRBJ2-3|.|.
CASSFSLTDTQYF
TGTGCCAGCAGTTTTAGCCTCACAGATACGCAGTATTTT
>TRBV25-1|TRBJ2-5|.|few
CASSPTGRETQYF
TGTGCCAGCAGCCCCACGGGGAGGGAGACCCAGTACTTC
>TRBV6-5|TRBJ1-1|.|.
CASSYGGGTEAFF
TGTGCCAGCAGTTACGGCGGGGGCACTGAAGCTTTCTTT
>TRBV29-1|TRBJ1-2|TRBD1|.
CSVAGTANYGYTF
TGCAGCGTTGCGGGGACAGCTAACTATGGCTACACCTTC
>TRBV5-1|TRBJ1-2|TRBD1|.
CASTSGGSGVLSF
TGCGCCAGCACCTCAGGGGGGTCGGGAGTCTTATCCTTC
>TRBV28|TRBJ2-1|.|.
CASSFGDFRSYNEQFF
TGTGCCAGCAGTTTTGGCGACTTTCGCTCCTACAATGAGCAGTTCTTC